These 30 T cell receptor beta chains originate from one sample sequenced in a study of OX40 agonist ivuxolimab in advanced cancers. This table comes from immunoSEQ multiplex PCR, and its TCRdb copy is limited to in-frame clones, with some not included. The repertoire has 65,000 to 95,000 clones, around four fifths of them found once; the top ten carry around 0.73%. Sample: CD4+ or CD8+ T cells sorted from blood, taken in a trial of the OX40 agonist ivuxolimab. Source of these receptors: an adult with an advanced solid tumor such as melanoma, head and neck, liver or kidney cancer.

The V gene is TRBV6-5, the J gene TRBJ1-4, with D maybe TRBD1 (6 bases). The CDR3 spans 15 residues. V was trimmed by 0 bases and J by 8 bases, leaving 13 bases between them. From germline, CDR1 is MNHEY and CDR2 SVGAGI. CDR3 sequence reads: CASSYSAGAREKLFF. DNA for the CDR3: TGTGCCAGCAGTTACTCCGCAGGGGCACGGGAAAAACTGTTTTTT.

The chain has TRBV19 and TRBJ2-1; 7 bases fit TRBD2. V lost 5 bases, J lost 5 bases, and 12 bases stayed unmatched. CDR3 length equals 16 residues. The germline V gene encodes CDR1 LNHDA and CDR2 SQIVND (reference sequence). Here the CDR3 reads CASSPRRLADNNEQFF. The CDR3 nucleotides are TGTGCCAGTAGTCCACGGCGCCTAGCGGATAACAATGAGCAGTTCTTC.

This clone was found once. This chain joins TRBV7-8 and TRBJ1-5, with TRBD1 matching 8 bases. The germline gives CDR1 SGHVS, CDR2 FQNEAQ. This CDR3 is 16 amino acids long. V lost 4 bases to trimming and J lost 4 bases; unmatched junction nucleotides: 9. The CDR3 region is CASSSKAGGANQPQHF. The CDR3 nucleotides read TGTGCCAGCAGCTCTAAAGCAGGGGGCGCGAATCAGCCCCAGCATTTT.

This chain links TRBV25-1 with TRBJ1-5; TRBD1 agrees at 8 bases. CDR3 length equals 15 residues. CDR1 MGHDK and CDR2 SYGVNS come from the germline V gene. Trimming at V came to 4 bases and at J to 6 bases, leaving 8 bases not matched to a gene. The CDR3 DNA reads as TGTGCCAGCAGTGTCGTGGACAGGGAAGGTCAGCCCCAGCATTTT. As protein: CASSVVDREGQPQHF.

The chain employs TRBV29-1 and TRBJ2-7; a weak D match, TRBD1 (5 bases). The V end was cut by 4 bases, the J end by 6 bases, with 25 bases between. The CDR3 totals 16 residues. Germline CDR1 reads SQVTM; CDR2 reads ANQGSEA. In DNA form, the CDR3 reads TGCAGCGTTGGGGATAGGGGCGGCCACCTTTCCGCCGAGCAGTACTTC. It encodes CSVGDRGGHLSAEQYF.

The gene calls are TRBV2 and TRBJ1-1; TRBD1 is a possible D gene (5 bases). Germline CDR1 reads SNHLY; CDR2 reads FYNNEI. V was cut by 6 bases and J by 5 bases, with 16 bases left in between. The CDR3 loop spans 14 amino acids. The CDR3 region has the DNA TGTGCCAGCAGGGGGATGGCAGGGAATACTGAAGCTTTCTTT. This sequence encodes CASRGMAGNTEAFF.

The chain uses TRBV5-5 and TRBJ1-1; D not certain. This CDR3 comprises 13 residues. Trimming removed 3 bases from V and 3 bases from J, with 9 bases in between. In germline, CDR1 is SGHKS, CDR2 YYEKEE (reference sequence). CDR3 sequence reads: CASSWEGHTEAFF. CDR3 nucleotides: TGTGCCAGCAGCTGGGAGGGTCACACTGAAGCTTTCTTT.

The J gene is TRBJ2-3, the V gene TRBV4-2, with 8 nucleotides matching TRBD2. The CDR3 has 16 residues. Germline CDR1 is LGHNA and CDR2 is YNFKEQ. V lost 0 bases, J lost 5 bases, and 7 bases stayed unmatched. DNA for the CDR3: TGTGCCAGCAGCCAAGATCTCCAGCGGGAGATAGATACGCAGTATTTT. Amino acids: CASSQDLQREIDTQYF.

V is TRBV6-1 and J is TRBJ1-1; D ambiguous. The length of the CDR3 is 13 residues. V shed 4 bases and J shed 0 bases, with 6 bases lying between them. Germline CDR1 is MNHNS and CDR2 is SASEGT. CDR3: CASSGSLNTEAFF. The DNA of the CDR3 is TGTGCCAGCAGTGGGAGCCTGAACACTGAAGCTTTCTTT.

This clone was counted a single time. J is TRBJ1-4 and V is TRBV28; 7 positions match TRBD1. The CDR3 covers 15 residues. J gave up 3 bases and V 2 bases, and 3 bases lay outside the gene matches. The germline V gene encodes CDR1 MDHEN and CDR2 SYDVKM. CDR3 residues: CASSLKGAANEKLFF. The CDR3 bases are TGTGCCAGCAGTTTAAAGGGGGCAGCTAATGAAAAACTGTTTTTT. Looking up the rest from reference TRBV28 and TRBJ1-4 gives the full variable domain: DVKVTQSSRYLVKRTGEKVFLECVQDMDHENMFWYRQDPGLGLRLIYFSYDVKMKEKGDIPEGYSVSREKKERFSLILESASTNQTSMYLCASSLKGAANEKLFFGSGTQLSVL.

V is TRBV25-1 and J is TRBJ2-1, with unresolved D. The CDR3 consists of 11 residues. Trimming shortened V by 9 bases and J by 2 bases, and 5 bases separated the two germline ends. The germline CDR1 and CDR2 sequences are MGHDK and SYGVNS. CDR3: CASAAYNEQFF. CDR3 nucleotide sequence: TGTGCCAGTGCAGCCTACAATGAGCAGTTCTTC.

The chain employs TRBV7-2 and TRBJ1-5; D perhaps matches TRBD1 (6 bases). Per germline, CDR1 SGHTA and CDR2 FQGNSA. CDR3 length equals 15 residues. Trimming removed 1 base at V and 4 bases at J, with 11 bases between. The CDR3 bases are TGTGCCAGCAGCTTAGGGCAGGGGCCTAATCAGCCCCAGCATTTT. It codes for CASSLGQGPNQPQHF.

The CDR3 coding sequence is TGCAGCGTAACCCGATCAGGGCTCACAGATACGCAGTATTTT. This translates into CSVTRSGLTDTQYF. The chain employs TRBV29-1 and TRBJ2-3, with D possibly being TRBD1 (5 bases). The germline V and J ends were trimmed by 6 bases and 2 bases, with 15 bases remaining between them. Germline assignment: CDR1 SQVTM and CDR2 ANQGSEA. There are 14 residues in the CDR3.

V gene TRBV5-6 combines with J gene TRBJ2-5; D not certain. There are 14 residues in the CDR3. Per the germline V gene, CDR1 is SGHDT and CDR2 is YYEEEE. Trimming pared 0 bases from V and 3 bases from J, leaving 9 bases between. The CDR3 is CASSLAAAEETQYF. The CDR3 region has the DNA TGTGCCAGCAGCTTGGCCGCAGCCGAAGAGACCCAGTACTTC.

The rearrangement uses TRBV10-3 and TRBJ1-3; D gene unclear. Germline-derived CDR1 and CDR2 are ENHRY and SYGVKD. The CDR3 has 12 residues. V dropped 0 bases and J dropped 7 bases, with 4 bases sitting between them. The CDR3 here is CAISESRNTIYF. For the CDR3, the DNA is TGTGCCATCAGTGAGTCGAGGAACACCATATATTTT.

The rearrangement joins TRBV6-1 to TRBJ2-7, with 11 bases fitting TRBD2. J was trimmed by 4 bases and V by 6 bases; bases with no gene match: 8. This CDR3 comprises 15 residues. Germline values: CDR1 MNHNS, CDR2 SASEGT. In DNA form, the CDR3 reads TGTGCCAGCAGGGACAGACTAGCGGGAAGGTACGAGCAGTACTTC. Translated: CASRDRLAGRYEQYF.

DNA of the CDR3: TGTGCCAGCAGCTTAAACGGACAGGGTAATCAGCCCCAGCATTTT. It translates to CASSLNGQGNQPQHF. V gene TRBV11-1 combines with J gene TRBJ1-5; TRBD1 matches 8 bases. After removal of 2 bases from V and 4 bases from J, the junction contained 4 bases not matched to a gene. The CDR3 has 15 residues. Germline V gene sequence: CDR1 SGHAT, CDR2 FQDESV (reference sequence).

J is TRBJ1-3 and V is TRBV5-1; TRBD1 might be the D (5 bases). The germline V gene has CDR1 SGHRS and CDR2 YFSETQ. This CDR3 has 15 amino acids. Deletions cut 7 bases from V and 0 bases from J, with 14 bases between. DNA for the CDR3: TGCGCCAGCGGGACCGACGGGAGCTCTGGAAACACCATATATTTT. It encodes CASGTDGSSGNTIYF. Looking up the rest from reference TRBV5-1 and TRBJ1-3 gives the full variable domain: KAGVTQTPRYLIKTRGQQVTLSCSPISGHRSVSWYQQTPGQGLQFLFEYFSETQRNKGNFPGRFSGRQFSNSRSEMNVSTLELGDSALYLCASGTDGSSGNTIYFGEGSWLTVV.

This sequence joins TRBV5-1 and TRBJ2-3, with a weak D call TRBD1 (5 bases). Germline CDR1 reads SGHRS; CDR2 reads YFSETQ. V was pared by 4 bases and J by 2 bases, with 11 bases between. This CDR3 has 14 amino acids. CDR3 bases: TGCGCCAGCAGCAAAGGGGAACCCACAGATACGCAGTATTTT. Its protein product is CASSKGEPTDTQYF.

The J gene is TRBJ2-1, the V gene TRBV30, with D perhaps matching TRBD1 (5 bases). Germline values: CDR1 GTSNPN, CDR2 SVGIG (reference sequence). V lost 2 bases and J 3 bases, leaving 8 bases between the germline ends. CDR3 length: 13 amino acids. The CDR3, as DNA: TGTGCCTGGAGTCCCGACAGCTACAATGAGCAGTTCTTC. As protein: CAWSPDSYNEQFF. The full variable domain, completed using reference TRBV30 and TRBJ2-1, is SQTIHQWPATLVQPVGSPLSLECTVEGTSNPNLYWYRQAAGRGLQLLFYSVGIGQISSEVPQNLSASRPQDRQFILSSKKLLLSDSGFYLCAWSPDSYNEQFFGPGTRLTVL.

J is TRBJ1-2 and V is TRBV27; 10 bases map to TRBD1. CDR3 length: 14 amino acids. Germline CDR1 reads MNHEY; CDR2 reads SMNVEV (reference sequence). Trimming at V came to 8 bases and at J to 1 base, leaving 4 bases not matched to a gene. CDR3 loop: CASGRTGGNYGYTF. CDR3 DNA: TGTGCCAGCGGGCGGACAGGGGGTAACTATGGCTACACCTTC.

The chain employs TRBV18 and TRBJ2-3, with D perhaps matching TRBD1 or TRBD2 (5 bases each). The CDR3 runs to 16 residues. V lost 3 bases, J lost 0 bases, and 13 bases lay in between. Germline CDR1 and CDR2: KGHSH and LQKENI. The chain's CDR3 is CASSPLGTGSTDTQYF. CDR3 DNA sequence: TGTGCCAGCTCACCGCTTGGGACGGGGAGCACAGATACGCAGTATTTT.

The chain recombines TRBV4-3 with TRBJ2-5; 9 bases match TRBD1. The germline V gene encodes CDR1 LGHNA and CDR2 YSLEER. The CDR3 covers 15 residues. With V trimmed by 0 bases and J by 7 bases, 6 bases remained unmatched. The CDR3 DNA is TGCGCCAGCAGCCAAGATGAACGGGGACAGGGGACCCAGTACTTC. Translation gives CASSQDERGQGTQYF.

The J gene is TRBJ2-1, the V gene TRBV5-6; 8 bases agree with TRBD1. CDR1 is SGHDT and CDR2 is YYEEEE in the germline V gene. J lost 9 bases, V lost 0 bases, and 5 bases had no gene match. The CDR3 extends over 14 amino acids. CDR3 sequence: CASSLGTGWTEQFF. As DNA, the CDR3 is TGTGCCAGCAGCTTGGGGACAGGGTGGACTGAGCAGTTCTTC.

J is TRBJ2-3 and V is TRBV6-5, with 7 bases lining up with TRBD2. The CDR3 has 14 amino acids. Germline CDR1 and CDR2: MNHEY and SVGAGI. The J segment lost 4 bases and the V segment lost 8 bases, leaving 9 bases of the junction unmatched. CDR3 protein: CASARDYRADTQYF. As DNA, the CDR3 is TGTGCCAGCGCCCGGGACTACCGAGCAGATACGCAGTATTTT.

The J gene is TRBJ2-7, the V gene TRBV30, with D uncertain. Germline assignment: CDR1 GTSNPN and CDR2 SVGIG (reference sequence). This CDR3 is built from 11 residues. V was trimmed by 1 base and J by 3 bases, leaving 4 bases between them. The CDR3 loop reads CAWSGDYEQYF. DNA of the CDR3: TGTGCCTGGAGTGGGGACTACGAGCAGTACTTC.

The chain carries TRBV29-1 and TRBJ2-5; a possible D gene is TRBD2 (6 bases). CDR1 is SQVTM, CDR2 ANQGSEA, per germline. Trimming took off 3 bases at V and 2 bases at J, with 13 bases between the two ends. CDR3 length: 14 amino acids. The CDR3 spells CSVEVQGGQETQYF. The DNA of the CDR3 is TGCAGCGTTGAGGTCCAGGGAGGTCAAGAGACCCAGTACTTC.

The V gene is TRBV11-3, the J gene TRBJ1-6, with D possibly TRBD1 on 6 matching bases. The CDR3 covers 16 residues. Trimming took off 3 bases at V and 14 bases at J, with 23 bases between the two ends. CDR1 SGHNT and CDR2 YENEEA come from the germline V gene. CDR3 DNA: TGTGCCAGCAGCTTTGGACAGAGCCTAGGGGTCCCCACCCTCCACTTT. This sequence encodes CASSFGQSLGVPTLHF.

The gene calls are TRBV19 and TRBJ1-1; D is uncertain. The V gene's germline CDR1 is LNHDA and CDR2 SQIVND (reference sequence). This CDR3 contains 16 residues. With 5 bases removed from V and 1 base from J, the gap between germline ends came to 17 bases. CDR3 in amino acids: CASSPPPGRTNTEAFF. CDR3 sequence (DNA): TGTGCCAGTAGTCCGCCCCCGGGAAGGACGAACACTGAAGCTTTCTTT.

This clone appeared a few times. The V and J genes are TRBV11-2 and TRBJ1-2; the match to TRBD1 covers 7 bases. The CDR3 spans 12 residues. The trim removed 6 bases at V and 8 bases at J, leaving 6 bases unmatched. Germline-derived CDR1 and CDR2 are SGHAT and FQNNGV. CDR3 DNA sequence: TGTGCCAGCAGACCGAGGGGGCTCGGCTACACCTTC. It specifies CASRPRGLGYTF.